Reported below is one TCR beta chain. These data are taken from a study of CD39 and CD103 CD8 tumor-infiltrating T cells. CDR1 is SGHTA and CDR2 is FQGNSA in the germline V gene. The V segment lost 4 bases and the J segment 3 bases; nucleotides outside the gene matches: 11. The length of the CDR3 is 18 residues. This table comes from immunoSEQ multiplex PCR, and its TCRdb copy is limited to in-frame clones, with some not included. This sample yields about 15,000 clones, of which about 89% are seen a single time; about 4.5% belongs to the top ten. The J gene is TRBJ2-1, the V gene TRBV7-2, with 11 bases aligning to TRBD2. Sequencing used CD8+ T cells sorted from blood. Subset specified: total memory CD8 T cells (CD45RA-CCR7+/-) from blood or uninvolved lymph node. The receptor was isolated from a human donor with head and neck squamous cell carcinoma. The CDR3 DNA reads as TGTGCCAGCAGCTCCGTCAGGGGGCTAGCGGGAGGCTACAATGAGCAGTTCTTC. It encodes CASSSVRGLAGGYNEQFF.